This T cell receptor (beta chain) was obtained from a study of molecular identifiers for immune sequencing clone quantification. The CDR3 runs 15 residues. Germline CDR1 is SGDLS and CDR2 is YYNGEE. Between the trimmed V and J ends, which lost 0 bases and 1 base, there was a span of 10 bases. MiXCR, applied by TCRdb to the PCR reads, yields one record per CDR3 protein. The sample carries 460,000 or so distinct CDR3 sequences, 20% to 25% recorded once. Sequencing used naive CD8+ T cells from blood, with Jurkat cell RNA spiked in. Subset defined: FACS-sorted CD8+CD4-CCR7+CD45RA+ naive T cells. This clonotype originated in a human donor in good health. Some libraries in this study had Jurkat cell RNA spiked in. V usage is TRBV9 and J usage is TRBJ1-1; no clear D gene. The CDR3, as DNA: TGTGCCAGCAGCGTAGATCAGGTAGGGAACACTGAAGCTTTCTTT. Translated: CASSVDQVGNTEAFF.